The present TCR beta chain was sequenced within a study of T-cell reconstitution after alpha-beta-depleted transplantation in children. It was with unique molecular identifiers that the TCRbeta library was prepared. TCRdb re-called the PCR reads through MiXCR, storing one row per CDR3 protein. The sample contains a few hundred thousand distinct CDR3 sequences, roughly 21% of which appear only once. The specimen was PBMCs from the stem cell graft donor, collected from the stem cell graft. The TCR comes from a human donor who donated a stem cell graft to a child with acute myeloid leukemia.

The CDR3 sequence is CASRSGTSPAVVQETQYF. The DNA for the CDR3 is TGCGCCAGCAGATCCGGGACTAGTCCCGCCGTGGTACAAGAGACCCAGTACTTC. This chain uses TRBV5-1 with TRBJ2-5; 8 bases match TRBD2. This CDR3 comprises 18 residues. The J segment lost 2 bases and the V segment lost 5 bases, leaving 17 bases of the junction unmatched. Germline V gene sequence: CDR1 SGHRS, CDR2 YFSETQ.